What follows are 24 T cell receptor beta chains derived from one specimen sequenced in a study of cytomegalovirus exposure and HLA in healthy donors. Primers: 60 Vbeta forward and 13 Jbeta reverse. Produced via immunoSEQ multiplex PCR; TCRdb's table is partial and in-frame only. Of 130,000 to 150,000 clones listed, roughly 80% are singletons. Sequencing was carried out using PBMCs. Every receptor here comes from a man aged 35 to 55 in good health and CMV-seropositive.

The gene calls are TRBV9 and TRBJ1-4, with D possibly matching TRBD1 (6 bases). Trimming stripped 4 bases from V and 7 bases from J, with 11 bases between. This CDR3 has 13 amino acids. Germline V gene lookup returns CDR1 SGDLS and CDR2 YYNGEE. For the CDR3, the DNA is TGTGCCAGCAGCCCGGGGACACGTGAAAAACTGTTTTTT. Translation gives CASSPGTREKLFF.

The rearrangement joins TRBV7-2 to TRBJ1-4, with D uncertain. CDR1 is SGHTA, CDR2 FQGNSA, per germline. With 5 bases removed from V and 10 bases from J, the gap between germline ends came to 14 bases. The CDR3 contains 13 residues. The CDR3 DNA reads as TGTGCCAGCAGCGCCAGCCTTTCGGGAAAACTGTTTTTT. Amino acids: CASSASLSGKLFF.

This chain uses TRBV7-3 with TRBJ2-1; 8 bases are shared with TRBD1. The CDR3 consists of 14 residues. V lost 6 bases and J lost 5; bases outside the gene matches: 6. CDR1 is SGHTA and CDR2 is FQGTGA in the germline V gene. This chain's CDR3 is CASSPGTGDNEQFF. CDR3 sequence (DNA): TGTGCCAGCAGTCCCGGGACAGGTGACAATGAGCAGTTCTTC.

V is TRBV9 and J is TRBJ2-1, with 12 bases fitting TRBD1. V shed 2 bases and J 5 bases; nucleotides not matched to a gene: 5. This CDR3 contains 16 residues. Germline values: CDR1 SGDLS, CDR2 YYNGEE. The CDR3 coding sequence is TGTGCCAGCAGCGTCCCGGGACAGGGGGCCAACAATGAGCAGTTCTTC. Amino acid sequence: CASSVPGQGANNEQFF.

The chain carries TRBV5-1 and TRBJ2-5; tentatively, D is TRBD2 (6 bases). This CDR3 region has 15 residues. Germline V CDR1 and CDR2: SGHRS, YFSETQ. Trimming removed 0 bases from V and 4 bases from J, with 13 bases in between. The CDR3 reads CASSLVSGSPETQYF. The CDR3 coding sequence is TGCGCCAGCAGCTTGGTATCCGGGAGTCCAGAGACCCAGTACTTC.

The CDR3 here is CASSQVLRVSGSSYEQYF. For the CDR3, the DNA is TGCGCCAGCAGCCAAGTGTTAAGGGTGAGCGGGAGCTCCTACGAGCAGTACTTC. The chain couples TRBV4-1 to TRBJ2-7; 8 nucleotides match TRBD2. The CDR3 has 18 amino acids. J was trimmed by 0 bases and V by 1 base; bases with no gene match: 11. CDR1 is MGHRA and CDR2 is YSYEKL in the germline V gene.

The sample holds a few counts of this clone. The chain links TRBV7-8 to TRBJ1-2; D call uncertain. The V and J ends lost 1 base and 5 bases respectively, with 8 bases between them. The CDR3 contains 13 residues. Germline V gene sequence: CDR1 SGHVS, CDR2 FQNEAQ. CDR3 in DNA: TGTGCCAGCAGCTTAGGGGCTGGGTATGGCTACACCTTC. Protein sequence: CASSLGAGYGYTF.

This clone was recorded only once. The J gene is TRBJ2-7, the V gene TRBV27; 8 bases match TRBD1. The ends lost 5 bases at V and 5 bases at J; junction bases unmatched: 11. The CDR3 extends over 15 amino acids. Germline values: CDR1 MNHEY, CDR2 SMNVEV (reference sequence). CDR3 DNA: TGTGCCAGCAGTGTGCTCAAGGACAGGGTCCACGAGCAGTACTTC. It codes for CASSVLKDRVHEQYF.

The genes are TRBV9 and TRBJ1-4; D gene ambiguous. CDR3 length equals 14 residues. CDR1 is SGDLS and CDR2 is YYNGEE in the germline V gene. Between the trimmed V and J ends, which lost 4 bases and 8 bases, there was a span of 15 bases. CDR3 nucleotides: TGTGCCAGCAGCCGCGGATCCGCGGGGGAAAAACTGTTTTTT. Amino acids: CASSRGSAGEKLFF.

The chain joins TRBV27 to TRBJ2-1, with 12 nucleotides matching TRBD1. The trim removed 2 bases at V and 6 bases at J, leaving 2 bases unmatched. This CDR3 is 15 amino acids long. Germline V gives CDR1 MNHEY, CDR2 SMNVEV (reference sequence). In DNA, the CDR3 is TGTGCCAGCAGTTTAGGGACAGGGGGCGTCAATGAGCAGTTCTTC. Encoded protein: CASSLGTGGVNEQFF.

The rearrangement joins TRBV9 to TRBJ2-1, with D perhaps matching TRBD1 (6 bases). CDR1 SGDLS and CDR2 YYNGEE come from the germline V gene. The CDR3 consists of 15 residues. V lost 0 bases and J 7 bases, leaving 14 bases between the germline ends. The CDR3 here is CASSVEAQGRNEQFF. In DNA form, the CDR3 reads TGTGCCAGCAGCGTAGAGGCACAGGGAAGGAATGAGCAGTTCTTC.

CDR3: CASSPGLGGYEQYF. The CDR3 DNA reads TGTGCCAGCAGCCCTGGACTAGGAGGCTACGAGCAGTACTTC. The chain carries TRBV5-6 and TRBJ2-7, with TRBD2 matching over 7 bases. V shed 4 bases and J 3 bases; nucleotides not matched to a gene: 7. This CDR3 comprises 14 residues. The V gene's germline CDR1 is SGHDT and CDR2 YYEEEE. The full variable domain, rest sourced from reference TRBV5-6 and TRBJ2-7, is DAGVTQSPTHLIKTRGQQVTLRCSPKSGHDTVSWYQQALGQGPQFIFQYYEEEERQRGNFPDRFSGHQFPNYSSELNVNALLLGDSALYLCASSPGLGGYEQYFGPGTRLTVT.

This chain links TRBV6-4 with TRBJ2-7; perhaps TRBD1 as D (6 bases). V was cut by 8 bases and J by 3 bases, with 17 bases left in between. CDR1 and CDR2 (germline): MRHNA, SNTAGT. The CDR3 has 14 residues. CDR3 sequence: CASQDEDSLYEQYF. In DNA, the CDR3 is TGTGCCAGCCAAGACGAGGACAGCCTCTACGAGCAGTACTTC.

The chain combines TRBV6-1 with TRBJ2-7; D is uncertain. Germline CDR1 and CDR2: MNHNS and SASEGT. V was trimmed by 4 bases and J by 0 bases, leaving 4 bases between them. The CDR3 totals 12 residues. The CDR3 bases are TGTGCCAGCAGTGTGAGCTCCTACGAGCAGTACTTC. Amino acids: CASSVSSYEQYF.

This clone occurred a few times. V gene TRBV19 combines with J gene TRBJ2-2, with 7 bases lining up with TRBD2. Per the germline V gene, CDR1 is LNHDA and CDR2 is SQIVND (reference sequence). The CDR3 length is 14 residues. J was trimmed by 1 base and V by 7 bases; bases with no gene match: 3. As DNA, the CDR3 is TGTGCCAGTAAAGCGGGACGGAACACCGGGGAGCTGTTTTTT. This codes for CASKAGRNTGELFF.

The chain couples TRBV12-5 to TRBJ1-2; no firm D call. The V end was cut by 3 bases, the J end by 4 bases, with 12 bases between. The CDR3 is made up of 14 amino acids. Germline lookup yields CDR1 LGHNT and CDR2 FRNRAP. CDR3 protein: CASGFGAVAYGYTF. DNA of the CDR3: TGTGCTAGTGGTTTTGGAGCAGTTGCCTATGGCTACACCTTC.

The V call is TRBV5-1, the J call TRBJ1-2, with TRBD1 matching over 10 bases. This CDR3 has 18 amino acids. The junction had 11 bases not matched to a gene; V was cut back by 2 bases and J by 1 base. Looked up from germline, CDR1 is SGHRS and CDR2 is YFSETQ. CDR3 nucleotide sequence: TGCGCCAGCAGCTTCGACGGTCCCGGGACAGGGGTTAACTATGGCTACACCTTC. Residues: CASSFDGPGTGVNYGYTF.

The chain has TRBV11-1 and TRBJ1-4; D is unclear. V was trimmed by 0 bases and J by 0 bases, leaving 8 bases between them. The CDR3 runs to 16 residues. The germline V gene encodes CDR1 SGHAT and CDR2 FQDESV (reference sequence). The CDR3 loop is CASSLAATTTNEKLFF. The CDR3 DNA sequence: TGTGCCAGCAGCTTAGCGGCGACAACAACTAATGAAAAACTGTTTTTT. Filled out from reference TRBV11-1 and TRBJ1-4, the complete variable domain reads EAEVAQSPRYKITEKSQAVAFWCDPISGHATLYWYRQILGQGPELLVQFQDESVVDDSQLPKDRFSAERLKGVDSTLKIQPAELGDSAMYLCASSLAATTTNEKLFFGSGTQLSVL.

The chain recombines TRBV5-1 with TRBJ2-3, with 8 positions matching TRBD2. Germline trimming cut 1 base from V and 1 base from J; bases unmatched to any gene: 2. Per the germline V gene, CDR1 is SGHRS and CDR2 is YFSETQ. The length of the CDR3 is 15 residues. CDR3 DNA sequence: TGCGCCAGCAGCTTGTCACTAGCGGGCACAGATACGCAGTATTTT. This codes for CASSLSLAGTDTQYF.

The chain is built from TRBV13 and TRBJ2-3, with D maybe TRBD2 (5 bases). The CDR3 consists of 16 residues. V lost 8 bases and J 1 base, leaving 19 bases between the germline ends. Looked up from germline, CDR1 is PRHDT and CDR2 is FYEKMQ (reference sequence). This chain's CDR3 is CASGRASVSGTDTQYF. The CDR3 DNA reads as TGTGCCAGCGGGCGGGCCAGTGTGAGTGGCACAGATACGCAGTATTTT.

J is TRBJ2-1 and V is TRBV9, with 11 bases identical to TRBD2. J was trimmed by 8 bases and V by 1 base; bases with no gene match: 11. The CDR3 spans 17 residues. CDR1 is SGDLS and CDR2 is YYNGEE in the germline V gene. CDR3 nucleotides: TGTGCCAGCAGCGTATCCTTGCTAGCGGGAGGAGGCGATGAGCAGTTCTTC. Translated, it gives CASSVSLLAGGGDEQFF.

This clone was observed a single time. The V and J genes are TRBV11-2 and TRBJ2-7; 8 bases agree with TRBD2. The CDR3 has 14 residues. V shed 5 bases and J 2 bases; nucleotides not matched to a gene: 5. CDR1 SGHAT and CDR2 FQNNGV come from the germline V gene. DNA of the CDR3: TGTGCCAGCAGCCCCGCGGGGGGAACCTACGAGCAGTACTTC. It specifies CASSPAGGTYEQYF.

The V call is TRBV6-1, the J call TRBJ2-7; 7 bases are shared with TRBD1. V gave up 7 bases and J gave up 4 bases; unmatched junction bases: 7. The CDR3 loop spans 13 amino acids. In germline, CDR1 is MNHNS, CDR2 SASEGT. Here the CDR3 reads CASNTDRWYEQYF. CDR3 nucleotides: TGTGCCAGCAACACGGACAGGTGGTACGAGCAGTACTTC.

The chain combines TRBV7-9 with TRBJ2-7; possible D gene TRBD2, 6 bases. This CDR3 is built from 13 residues. Trimming pared 4 bases from V and 6 bases from J, leaving 13 bases between. CDR1 is SEHNR, CDR2 FQNEAQ, per germline (reference sequence). The CDR3 protein is CASSSSEGIEQYF. CDR3 in DNA: TGTGCCAGCAGCTCCTCGGAGGGGATCGAGCAGTACTTC.